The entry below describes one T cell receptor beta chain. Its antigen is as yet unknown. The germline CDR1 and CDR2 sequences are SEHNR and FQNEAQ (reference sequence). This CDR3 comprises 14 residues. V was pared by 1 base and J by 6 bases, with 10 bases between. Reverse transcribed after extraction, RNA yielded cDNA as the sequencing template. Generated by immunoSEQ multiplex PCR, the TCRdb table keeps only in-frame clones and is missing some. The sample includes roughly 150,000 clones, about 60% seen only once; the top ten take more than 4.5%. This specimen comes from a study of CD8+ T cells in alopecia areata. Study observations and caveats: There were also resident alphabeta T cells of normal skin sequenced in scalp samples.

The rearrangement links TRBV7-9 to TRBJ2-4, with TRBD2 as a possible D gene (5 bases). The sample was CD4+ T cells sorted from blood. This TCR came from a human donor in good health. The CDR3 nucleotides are TGTGCCAGCAGCTTAGTTGGGAGCAGAAACATTCAGTACTTC. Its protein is CASSLVGSRNIQYF.